The 21 T cell receptor beta chains presented below share a single source sample, sequenced in a study of blood T cell repertoires in COVID-19 (dated by TCRdb to the early 2020s). To prepare the library, the immunoSEQ multiplex PCR assay was applied. Imported from immuneACCESS, the table was reduced by TCRdb to in-frame sequences with V and J called. These copies leave out some clones; in studies compared against another copy, an unresolved V gene accounts for under half, and the cause of the remainder is not known. Across this sample there are about 210,000 clones, with 70% to 90% seen only once. Together, the top ten hold more than 10% of the sample. Sequences were obtained from peripheral blood. All receptors come from a human donor in a cohort sampled during active COVID-19.

This chain uses TRBV28 with TRBJ1-6; no reliable D call. The CDR3 consists of 14 residues. V was clipped by 7 bases and J by 5 bases, with 12 bases between them. In germline, CDR1 is MDHEN, CDR2 SYDVKM. The DNA of the CDR3 is TGTGCCAGCAAGATGACGGGAAATAATTCACCCCTCCACTTT. It translates to CASKMTGNNSPLHF. Together with reference TRBV28 and TRBJ1-6, the CDR3 gives the full variable domain: DVKVTQSSRYLVKRTGEKVFLECVQDMDHENMFWYRQDPGLGLRLIYFSYDVKMKEKGDIPEGYSVSREKKERFSLILESASTNQTSMYLCASKMTGNNSPLHFGNGTRLTVT.

CDR3 sequence: CAGTSGARDTQYF. CDR3 coding DNA: TGTGCCGGGACTAGCGGGGCGAGGGATACGCAGTATTTT. The rearrangement uses TRBV5-4 and TRBJ2-3; 13 bases are a match to TRBD2. The CDR3 is made up of 13 amino acids. Germline V gene lookup returns CDR1 SGHNT and CDR2 YYREEE (reference sequence). V was pared by 10 bases and J by 6 bases, with 5 bases of the junction left unmatched. Full variable domain (outside the CDR3, taken from reference TRBV5-4 and TRBJ2-3): ETGVTQSPTHLIKTRGQQVTLRCSSQSGHNTVSWYQQALGQGPQFIFQYYREEENGRGNFPPRFSGLQFPNYSSELNVNALELDDSALYLCAGTSGARDTQYFGPGTRLTVL.

The rearrangement joins TRBV9 to TRBJ2-2; 12 nucleotides align to TRBD2. CDR1 is SGDLS and CDR2 is YYNGEE in the germline V gene. The CDR3 runs to 16 residues. J gave up 7 bases and V 0 bases, and 4 bases lay outside the gene matches. The CDR3 bases are TGTGCCAGCAGCGTAGGGCTAGCGGGGGGGAACGGGGAGCTGTTTTTT. Its protein product is CASSVGLAGGNGELFF.

The chain recombines TRBV28 with TRBJ1-6; D is perhaps TRBD1 (6 bases). The germline gives CDR1 MDHEN, CDR2 SYDVKM. V gave up 7 bases and J gave up 7 bases, with 17 bases separating them. This CDR3 is 15 amino acids long. Here the CDR3 reads CASTLSDRYNSPLHF. The CDR3 region has the DNA TGTGCCAGCACCCTCTCGGACAGATACAATTCACCCCTCCACTTT.

CDR3 DNA sequence: TGCGCCAGCAGCGGGAGGGGGGCGCGGATAGATACGCAGTATTTT. It encodes CASSGRGARIDTQYF. This chain connects TRBV4-3 to TRBJ2-3, with D possibly TRBD2 on 7 matching bases. Germline CDR1 and CDR2: LGHNA and YSLEER. Between the trimmed V and J ends, which lost 5 bases and 5 bases, there was a span of 17 bases. CDR3 length: 15 amino acids.

This clone was counted many times. The gene calls are TRBV7-9 and TRBJ2-7; possibly TRBD1 for D (5 bases). The V end lost 5 bases, the J end lost 3 bases, and 14 bases lay between the germline ends. This CDR3 is 14 amino acids long. CDR1 is SEHNR, CDR2 FQNEAQ, per germline (reference sequence). CDR3 region: CASSALRGNYEQYF. In DNA, the CDR3 is TGTGCCAGCAGCGCCCTAAGGGGCAACTACGAGCAGTACTTC.

The chain links TRBV10-3 to TRBJ1-2; perhaps TRBD1 as D (5 bases). This CDR3 contains 14 residues. Germline V gene data show CDR1 as ENHRY and CDR2 as SYGVKD. V lost 5 bases to trimming and J lost 3 bases, with 13 bases between them. The CDR3 sequence: CAISNGGLDYGYTF. DNA of the CDR3: TGTGCCATCAGTAATGGGGGGTTAGACTATGGCTACACCTTC.

This clone was recorded only once. V gene TRBV2 combines with J gene TRBJ1-4; TRBD1 might be the D (6 bases). The CDR3 is 15 residues long. The V gene lost 2 bases and the J gene lost 7 bases, with 14 bases spanning the gap. Germline CDR1 reads SNHLY; CDR2 reads FYNNEI. The CDR3 nucleotides are TGTGCCAGCAGTGAATTGACAGGATTTTCTGAAAAACTGTTTTTT. This gives the protein CASSELTGFSEKLFF.

This rearrangement joins TRBV19 to TRBJ1-4; D is undetermined. This CDR3 comprises 15 residues. The V end lost 4 bases, the J end lost 4 bases, and 13 bases lay between the germline ends. Germline CDR1 is LNHDA and CDR2 is SQIVND (reference sequence). The DNA for the CDR3 is TGTGCCAGTAGTACCAAGCGTGGGTTTAATGAAAAACTGTTTTTT. The encoded protein is CASSTKRGFNEKLFF.

The rearrangement links TRBV27 to TRBJ2-5; no clear D. Trimming cost V 6 bases and J 5 bases, with 13 bases left between them. This CDR3 is 13 amino acids long. Germline V gene data show CDR1 as MNHEY and CDR2 as SMNVEV (reference sequence). The CDR3 nucleotides are TGTGCCAGCAGCATCAGAGGAGTGGAGACCCAGTACTTC. Translating it yields CASSIRGVETQYF.

The gene calls are TRBV7-2 and TRBJ1-5; 7 nucleotides line up with TRBD1. CDR3 length: 15 amino acids. The V segment lost 3 bases and the J segment 6 bases; nucleotides outside the gene matches: 8. Germline CDR1 and CDR2: SGHTA and FQGNSA. The CDR3 is CASSFTGEEGQPQHF. The CDR3 bases are TGTGCCAGCAGCTTCACAGGGGAGGAGGGTCAGCCCCAGCATTTT.

V is TRBV6-5 and J is TRBJ2-7; 8 bases are a match to TRBD1. The germline gives CDR1 MNHEY, CDR2 SVGAGI. With 6 bases clipped from V and 3 bases from J, the junction kept 7 bases outside the gene matches. This CDR3 has 14 amino acids. CDR3: CASSPTGAHYEQYF. CDR3 in DNA: TGTGCCAGCAGCCCGACAGGGGCCCACTACGAGCAGTACTTC.

The genes are TRBV15 and TRBJ2-1, with TRBD1 as a possible D gene (7 bases). Germline V lookup: CDR1 LNHNV, CDR2 YYDKDF (reference sequence). V lost 1 base and J lost 8, with 9 bases in between. This CDR3 is built from 13 residues. The CDR3 nucleotides are TGTGCCACCAGCAGAGTCAGGGGGGATGAGCAGTTCTTC. Amino acids: CATSRVRGDEQFF.

V gene TRBV6-5 combines with J gene TRBJ2-3; TRBD2 matches 9 bases. The CDR3 sequence is 15 residues long. V dropped 8 bases and J dropped 1; count of bases not matched to a gene: 7. CDR1 MNHEY and CDR2 SVGAGI come from the germline V gene. The CDR3 coding sequence is TGTGCCAGCGTGACCGAGCGGGAGGGCACAGATACGCAGTATTTT. Its translation is CASVTEREGTDTQYF.

The CDR3 loop reads CASTSTGTGSYLSRNEQFF. CDR3 DNA sequence: TGTGCCAGTACCTCAACCGGGACAGGGAGTTACCTCTCCAGGAATGAGCAGTTCTTC. V and J are TRBV19 and TRBJ2-1; 9 nucleotides line up with TRBD1. Germline V gives CDR1 LNHDA, CDR2 SQIVND (reference sequence). This CDR3 has 19 amino acids. The J segment lost 7 bases and the V segment lost 7 bases, leaving 23 bases of the junction unmatched.

The chain's CDR3 is CSVRPWTSGSADTQYF. Written as DNA, the CDR3 is TGCAGCGTCCGTCCCTGGACTAGCGGGAGTGCAGATACGCAGTATTTT. This chain joins TRBV29-1 and TRBJ2-3; TRBD2 aligns across 13 bases. The germline gives CDR1 SQVTM, CDR2 ANQGSEA. The CDR3 contains 16 residues. Trimming cost V 6 bases and J 4 bases; bases outside gene matches: 10.

This clone was seen once. The V call is TRBV19, the J call TRBJ1-2; no clear D gene. V lost 7 bases and J 2 bases, leaving 23 bases between the germline ends. This CDR3 comprises 17 residues. Germline CDR1 and CDR2: LNHDA and SQIVND (reference sequence). The CDR3 DNA sequence: TGTGCCAGTATTGTGCGGGCAGACGACCATGCGAACTATGGCTACACCTTC. Translated: CASIVRADDHANYGYTF.

This chain links TRBV28 with TRBJ1-3; maybe TRBD1 (5 bases). CDR3 length: 14 amino acids. Germline V gene data show CDR1 as MDHEN and CDR2 as SYDVKM. Trimming removed 2 bases at V and 4 bases at J, with 9 bases between. The CDR3 bases are TGTGCCAGCAGTTTAACCAGGGTGGGAAACACCATATATTTT. This codes for CASSLTRVGNTIYF.

This sequence joins TRBV19 and TRBJ1-2; D is unclear. The CDR3 is made up of 14 amino acids. The V gene's germline CDR1 is LNHDA and CDR2 SQIVND (reference sequence). The V end was cut by 3 bases, the J end by 5 bases, with 13 bases between. The CDR3, as DNA: TGTGCCAGTAGTATTGGCAGCGAGACTTATGGCTACACCTTC. This sequence encodes CASSIGSETYGYTF.

The V gene is TRBV27, the J gene TRBJ1-5; D is unresolved. Trimming took off 6 bases at V and 2 bases at J, with 17 bases between the two ends. The CDR3 contains 16 residues. Germline V gene data show CDR1 as MNHEY and CDR2 as SMNVEV (reference sequence). The CDR3, as DNA: TGTGCCAGCAGAATCCTCGGTGCGAGGGGCAATCAGCCCCAGCATTTT. Protein product: CASRILGARGNQPQHF.

V usage is TRBV20-1 and J usage is TRBJ1-2, with D perhaps TRBD1 (5 bases). CDR3 length: 9 residues. V dropped 3 bases and J dropped 11 bases, with 7 bases sitting between them. CDR1 is DFQATT and CDR2 is SNEGSKA in the germline V gene (reference sequence). The CDR3 nucleotides are TGCAGTGCTAGTCAGGGATACACCTTC. Its protein product is CSASQGYTF.